This T cell receptor beta chain stems from a study of PD-1 blockade in classical Hodgkin lymphoma. For this clone: Its antigen is undetermined.

Time point denoted: newly diagnosed, previously untreated cHL patient sample. There are 13 residues in the CDR3. Germline V gene sequence: CDR1 WSHSY, CDR2 SAAADI. V gave up 3 bases and J gave up 0 bases, with 5 bases separating them. Study observations and caveats: Newly diagnosed patients reportedly trailed healthy donors in baseline TCR diversity.

Only in-frame clones appear in the TCRdb table, and some are missing; sequencing was by immunoSEQ multiplex PCR. There are over 25,000 clones in the sample; under 95% occur only once, and approximately 2.2% lies in the top ten. The clonotype comes from a human donor with classical Hodgkin lymphoma. The J gene is TRBJ2-5, the V gene TRBV10-2, with no clear D. Source material: peripheral blood mononuclear cells (PBMCs). CDR3 in DNA: TGCGCCAGCAGTGATGACAACCAAGAGACCCAGTACTTC. Encoded protein: CASSDDNQETQYF.